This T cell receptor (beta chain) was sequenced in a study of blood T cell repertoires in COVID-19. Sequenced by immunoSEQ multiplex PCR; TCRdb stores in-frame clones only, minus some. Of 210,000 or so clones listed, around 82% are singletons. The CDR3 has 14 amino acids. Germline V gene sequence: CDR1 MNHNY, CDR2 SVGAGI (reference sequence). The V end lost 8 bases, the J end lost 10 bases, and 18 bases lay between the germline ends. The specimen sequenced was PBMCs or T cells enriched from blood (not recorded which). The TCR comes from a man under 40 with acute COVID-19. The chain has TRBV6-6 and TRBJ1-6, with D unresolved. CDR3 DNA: TGTGCCAGCGGCCCCGGCGGCAGCCTCTCACCCCTCCACTTT. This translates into CASGPGGSLSPLHF.